The clone carrying this TCR beta chain has only a few counts. V dropped 6 bases and J dropped 13 bases, with 18 bases sitting between them. In germline, CDR1 is MNHNS, CDR2 SASEGT. The CDR3 sequence is 12 residues long. The sample comes from a study of OX40 agonist ivuxolimab in advanced cancers. The assay was immunoSEQ multiplex PCR, and TCRdb's table has in-frame clones only and misses some. Of about 68,000 clones listed, around 83% are singletons. Material: CD4+ or CD8+ T cells sorted from blood, obtained in a trial of the OX40 agonist ivuxolimab. The sequence came from an adult with an advanced solid tumor such as melanoma, head and neck, liver or kidney cancer. V usage is TRBV6-1 and J usage is TRBJ2-5, with D perhaps matching TRBD1 or TRBD2 (5 bases each). The CDR3 DNA is TGTGCCAGCAGCGGACTTCAGGGAGAGGGGTACTTC. Its translation is CASSGLQGEGYF.